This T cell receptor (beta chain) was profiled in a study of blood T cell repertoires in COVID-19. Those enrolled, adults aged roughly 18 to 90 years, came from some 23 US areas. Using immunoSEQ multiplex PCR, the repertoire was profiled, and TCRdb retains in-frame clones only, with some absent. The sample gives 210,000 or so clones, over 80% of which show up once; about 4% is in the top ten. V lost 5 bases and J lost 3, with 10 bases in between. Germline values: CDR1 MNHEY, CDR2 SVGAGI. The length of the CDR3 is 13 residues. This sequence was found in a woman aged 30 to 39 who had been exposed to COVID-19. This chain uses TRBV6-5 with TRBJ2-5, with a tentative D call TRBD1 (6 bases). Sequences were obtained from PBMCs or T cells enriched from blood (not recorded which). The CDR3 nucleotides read TGTGCCAGCAGTACAGGGTCTGAAGAGACCCAGTACTTC. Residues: CASSTGSEETQYF.